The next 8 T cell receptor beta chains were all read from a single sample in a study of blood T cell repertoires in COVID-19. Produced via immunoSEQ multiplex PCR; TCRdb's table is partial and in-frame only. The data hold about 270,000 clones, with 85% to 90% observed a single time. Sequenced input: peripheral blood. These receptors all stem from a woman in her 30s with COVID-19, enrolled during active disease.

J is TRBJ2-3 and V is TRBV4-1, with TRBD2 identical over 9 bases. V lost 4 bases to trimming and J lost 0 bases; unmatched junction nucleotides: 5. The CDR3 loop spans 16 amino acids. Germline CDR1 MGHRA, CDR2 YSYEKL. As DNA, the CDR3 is TGCGCCAGCAGCCTCCTTAGCGGGGGTAGCACAGATACGCAGTATTTT. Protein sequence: CASSLLSGGSTDTQYF.

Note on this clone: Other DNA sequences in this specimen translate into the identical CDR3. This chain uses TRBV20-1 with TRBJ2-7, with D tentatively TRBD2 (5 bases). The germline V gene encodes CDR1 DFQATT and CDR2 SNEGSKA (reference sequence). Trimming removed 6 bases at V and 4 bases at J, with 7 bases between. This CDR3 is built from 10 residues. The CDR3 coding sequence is TGCAGTGCCAGCGGTTACGAGCAGTACTTC. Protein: CSASGYEQYF.

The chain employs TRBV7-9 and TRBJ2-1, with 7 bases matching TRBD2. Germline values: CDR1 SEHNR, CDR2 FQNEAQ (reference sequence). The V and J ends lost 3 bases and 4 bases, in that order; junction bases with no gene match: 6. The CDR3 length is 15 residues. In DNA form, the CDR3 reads TGTGCCAGCAGCTTCGGACTAGGACTATACAATGAGCAGTTCTTC. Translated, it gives CASSFGLGLYNEQFF.

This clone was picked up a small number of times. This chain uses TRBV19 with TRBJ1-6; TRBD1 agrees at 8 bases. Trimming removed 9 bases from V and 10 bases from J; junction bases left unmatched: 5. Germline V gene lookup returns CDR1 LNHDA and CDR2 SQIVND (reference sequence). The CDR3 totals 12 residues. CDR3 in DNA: TGTGCCAGCGGACAGGGACTATCACCCCTCCACTTT. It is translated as CASGQGLSPLHF.

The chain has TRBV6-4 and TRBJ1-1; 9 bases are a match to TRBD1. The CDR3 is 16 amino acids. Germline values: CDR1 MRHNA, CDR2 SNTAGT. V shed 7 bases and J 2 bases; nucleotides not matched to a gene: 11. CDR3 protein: CASKREDRGLNTEAFF. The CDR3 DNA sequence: TGTGCCAGCAAGAGGGAGGACAGGGGTTTAAACACTGAAGCTTTCTTT.

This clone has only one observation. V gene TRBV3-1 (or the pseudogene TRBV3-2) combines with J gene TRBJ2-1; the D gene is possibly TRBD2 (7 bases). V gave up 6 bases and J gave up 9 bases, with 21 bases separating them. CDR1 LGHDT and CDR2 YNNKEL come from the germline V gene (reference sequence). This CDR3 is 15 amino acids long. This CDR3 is CASRLMGGGRAEQFF. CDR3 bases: TGTGCCAGCAGGCTGATGGGGGGGGGCCGAGCTGAGCAGTTCTTC.

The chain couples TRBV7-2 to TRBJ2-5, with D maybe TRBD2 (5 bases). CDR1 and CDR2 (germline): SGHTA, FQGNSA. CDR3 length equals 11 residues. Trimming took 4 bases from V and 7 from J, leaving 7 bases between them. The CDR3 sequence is CASSSRGTQYF. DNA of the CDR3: TGTGCCAGCAGCTCTCGGGGGACCCAGTACTTC.

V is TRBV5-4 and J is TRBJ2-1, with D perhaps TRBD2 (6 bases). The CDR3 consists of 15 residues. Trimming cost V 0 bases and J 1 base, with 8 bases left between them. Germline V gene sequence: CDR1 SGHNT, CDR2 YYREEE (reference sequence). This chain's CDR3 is CASSLAGVSYNEQFF. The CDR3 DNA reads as TGTGCCAGCAGCTTGGCGGGGGTGTCCTACAATGAGCAGTTCTTC.